One sample yielded the 5 T cell receptor beta chains listed below, sequenced in a study of shared clonotypes between healthy human individuals. CD8 cells classed as naive were CD45RO-negative and positively selected for CCR7, excluding terminally differentiated effector memory CD45RA+ cells. Sequencing was performed with immunoSEQ multiplex PCR; in TCRdb, only in-frame clones are kept and a portion is missing. The sample consists of some 2 million clones, approximately 94% of them appearing once. What was sequenced was naive CD8+ T cells sorted from blood. The source is a man younger than 35 in good health.

V gene TRBV6-5 combines with J gene TRBJ2-3; the match to TRBD2 covers 11 bases. The CDR3 extends over 15 amino acids. Germline values: CDR1 MNHEY, CDR2 SVGAGI. V shed 2 bases, J shed 3 bases, and the junction held 1 base outside the gene matches. This chain's CDR3 is CASSYASGGTDTQYF. Written as DNA, the CDR3 is TGTGCCAGCAGTTACGCTAGCGGGGGGACAGATACGCAGTATTTT.

V is TRBV16 and J is TRBJ1-5; unclear D gene. Per germline, CDR1 KGHSY and CDR2 FQNENV. Trimming removed 1 base at V and 4 bases at J, with 11 bases between. The CDR3 covers 15 residues. The CDR3 DNA is TGTGCCAGCAGCCAATATTCCTCCCAGAATCAGCCCCAGCATTTT. This translates into CASSQYSSQNQPQHF.

Notes on this clone: Other DNA sequences of this sample code for an identical CDR3. The chain uses TRBV6-5 and TRBJ1-1; perhaps TRBD1 as D (5 bases). Germline CDR1 is MNHEY and CDR2 is SVGAGI. The CDR3 is made up of 14 amino acids. V lost 0 bases and J lost 5, with 10 bases in between. In nucleotides, the CDR3 is TGTGCCAGCAGTTACTCGGAGGGGTGGACTGAAGCTTTCTTT. It specifies CASSYSEGWTEAFF.

The rearrangement joins TRBV28 to TRBJ1-4; 7 bases fit TRBD1. This CDR3 contains 16 residues. Germline loops: CDR1 MDHEN, CDR2 SYDVKM. Germline trimming cut 5 bases from V and 3 bases from J; bases unmatched to any gene: 9. The CDR3 sequence: CASSPYRGTANEKLFF. The CDR3 DNA reads TGTGCCAGCAGTCCCTACCGCGGGACAGCTAATGAAAAACTGTTTTTT.

The V and J genes are TRBV9 and TRBJ2-1; unclear D gene. The CDR3 runs 12 residues. CDR1 is SGDLS and CDR2 is YYNGEE in the germline V gene. V was shortened by 4 bases and J by 7 bases, with 9 bases between the two germline ends. Here the CDR3 reads CASSIWGNEQFF. The CDR3 nucleotides read TGTGCCAGCAGCATTTGGGGAAATGAGCAGTTCTTC.